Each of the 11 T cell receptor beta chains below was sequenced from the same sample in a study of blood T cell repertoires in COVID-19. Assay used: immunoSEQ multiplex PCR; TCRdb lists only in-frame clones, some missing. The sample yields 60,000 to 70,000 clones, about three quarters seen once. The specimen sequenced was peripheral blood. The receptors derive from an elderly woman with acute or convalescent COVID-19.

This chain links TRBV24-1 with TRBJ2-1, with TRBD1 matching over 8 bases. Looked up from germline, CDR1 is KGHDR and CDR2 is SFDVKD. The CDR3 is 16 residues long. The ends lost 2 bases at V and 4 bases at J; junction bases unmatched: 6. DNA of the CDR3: TGTGCCACCAGTGATTCCCGGACAGGGCAATACAATGAGCAGTTCTTC. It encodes CATSDSRTGQYNEQFF.

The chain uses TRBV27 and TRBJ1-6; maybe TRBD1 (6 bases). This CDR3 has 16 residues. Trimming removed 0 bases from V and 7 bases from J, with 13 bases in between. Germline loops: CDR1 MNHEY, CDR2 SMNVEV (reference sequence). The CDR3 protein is CASSLSRRTANSPLHF. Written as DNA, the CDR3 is TGTGCCAGCAGTTTATCGCGTAGGACAGCAAATTCACCCCTCCACTTT.

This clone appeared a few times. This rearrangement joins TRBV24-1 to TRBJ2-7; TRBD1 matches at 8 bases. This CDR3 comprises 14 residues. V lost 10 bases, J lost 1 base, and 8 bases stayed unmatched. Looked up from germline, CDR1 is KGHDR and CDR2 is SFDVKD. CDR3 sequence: CATSPGTGSYEQYF. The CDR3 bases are TGTGCCACTTCACCCGGGACAGGTTCCTACGAGCAGTACTTC.

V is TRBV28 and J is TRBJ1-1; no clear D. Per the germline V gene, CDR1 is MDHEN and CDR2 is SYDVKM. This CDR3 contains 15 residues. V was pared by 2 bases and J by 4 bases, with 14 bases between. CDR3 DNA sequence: TGTGCCAGCAGTTTACCCCTTACAGAGTTCACTGAAGCTTTCTTT. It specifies CASSLPLTEFTEAFF.

This CDR3 reads CASSLGPGVNYGYTF. The CDR3 region has the DNA TGTGCCAGCAGCTTAGGGCCGGGGGTAAACTATGGCTACACCTTC. This chain links TRBV7-9 with TRBJ1-2, with a tentative D call TRBD1 (5 bases). CDR1 is SEHNR and CDR2 is FQNEAQ in the germline V gene (reference sequence). V gave up 1 base and J gave up 2 bases, with 11 bases separating them. CDR3 length: 15 residues.

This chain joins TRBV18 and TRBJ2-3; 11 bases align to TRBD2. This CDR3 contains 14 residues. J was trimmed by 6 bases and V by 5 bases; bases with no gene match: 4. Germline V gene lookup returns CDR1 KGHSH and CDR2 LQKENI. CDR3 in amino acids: CASSTGLAGDTQYF. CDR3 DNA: TGTGCCAGCTCAACTGGACTAGCGGGCGATACGCAGTATTTT.

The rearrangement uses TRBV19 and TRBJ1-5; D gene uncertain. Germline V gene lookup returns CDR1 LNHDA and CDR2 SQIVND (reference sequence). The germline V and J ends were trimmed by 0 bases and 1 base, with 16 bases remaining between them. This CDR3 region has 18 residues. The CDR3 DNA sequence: TGTGCCAGTAGTATAGATCTAGAGAGGTTCGGGAGCAATCAGCCCCAGCATTTT. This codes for CASSIDLERFGSNQPQHF.

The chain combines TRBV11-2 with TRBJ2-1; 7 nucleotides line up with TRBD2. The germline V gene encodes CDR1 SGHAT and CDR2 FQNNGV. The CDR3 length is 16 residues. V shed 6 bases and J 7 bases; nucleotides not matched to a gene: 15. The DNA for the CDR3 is TGTGCCAGCAGATTTCTGCGCGGGAGAACAAGAAATGAGCAGTTCTTC. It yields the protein CASRFLRGRTRNEQFF.

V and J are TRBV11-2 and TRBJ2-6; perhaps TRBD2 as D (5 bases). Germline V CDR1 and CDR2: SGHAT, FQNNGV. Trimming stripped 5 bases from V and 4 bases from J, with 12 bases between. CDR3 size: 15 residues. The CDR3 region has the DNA TGTGCCAGCAGCCCAAACTCGGGAGGGGCCAACGTCCTGACTTTC. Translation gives CASSPNSGGANVLTF.

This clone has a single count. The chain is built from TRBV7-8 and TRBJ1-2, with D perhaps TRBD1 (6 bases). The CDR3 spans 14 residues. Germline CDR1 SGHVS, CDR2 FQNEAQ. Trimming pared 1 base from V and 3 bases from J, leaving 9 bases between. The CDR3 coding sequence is TGTGCCAGCAGCTTAGGACAGGCATACTATGGCTACACCTTC. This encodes CASSLGQAYYGYTF. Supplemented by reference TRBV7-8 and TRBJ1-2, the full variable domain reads GAGVSQSPRYKVAKRGQDVALRCDPISGHVSLFWYQQALGQGPEFLTYFQNEAQLDKSGLPSDRFFAERPEGSVSTLKIQRTQQEDSAVYLCASSLGQAYYGYTFGSGTRLTVV.

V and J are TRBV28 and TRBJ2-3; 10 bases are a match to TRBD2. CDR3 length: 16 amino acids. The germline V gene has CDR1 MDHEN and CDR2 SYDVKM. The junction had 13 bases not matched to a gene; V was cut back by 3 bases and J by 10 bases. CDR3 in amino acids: CASSFPPPSGSRAQYF. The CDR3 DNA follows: TGTGCCAGCAGTTTTCCCCCTCCTAGCGGGAGCCGGGCGCAGTATTTT.